Shown below are 28 T cell receptor beta chains from a single sample sequenced in a study of blood T cell repertoires in COVID-19 (dated by TCRdb to 2020 to 2021). The library was generated by the immunoSEQ multiplex PCR assay. TCRdb carries this immuneACCESS record with in-frame sequences only. Its versions omit some clonotypes, under half of them owing to an unresolved V gene in the studies checked, with the rest unexplained. The sample table records fewer than 350,000 clones; around 90% of these occur just once. The top ten constitute 9.4% of the sample. Sequenced sample: peripheral blood. These receptors all stem from a young man with active or convalescent COVID-19.

The CDR3 loop is CASSLGETGVLYEQYF. The DNA for the CDR3 is TGTGCCAGCAGCTTAGGGGAGACAGGGGTTCTCTACGAGCAGTACTTC. The gene calls are TRBV7-6 and TRBJ2-7; 8 positions match TRBD1. Germline CDR1 is SGHVS and CDR2 is FNYEAQ. J lost 3 bases, V lost 1 base, and 8 bases had no gene match. This CDR3 has 16 amino acids.

This chain uses TRBV15 with TRBJ1-1; D unresolved. The V gene's germline CDR1 is LNHNV and CDR2 YYDKDF (reference sequence). Trimming pared 0 bases from V and 4 bases from J, leaving 6 bases between. CDR3 size: 13 residues. The chain's CDR3 is CATSRDLFTEAFF. Written as DNA, the CDR3 is TGTGCCACCAGCAGAGATCTGTTCACTGAAGCTTTCTTT. Full variable domain (missing parts from reference TRBV15 and TRBJ1-1): DAMVIQNPRYQVTQFGKPVTLSCSQTLNHNVMYWYQQKSSQAPKLLFHYYDKDFNNEADTPDNFQSRRPNTSFCFLDIRSPGLGDTAMYLCATSRDLFTEAFFGQGTRLTVV.

The chain joins TRBV6-6 to TRBJ2-3; TRBD2 agrees at 7 bases. The CDR3 has 13 amino acids. J was trimmed by 4 bases and V by 6 bases; bases with no gene match: 4. Germline CDR1 is MNHNY and CDR2 is SVGAGI (reference sequence). DNA for the CDR3: TGTGCCAGCAGCCCTCGGGAGGCAGATACGCAGTATTTT. It is translated as CASSPREADTQYF.

This chain uses TRBV6-6 with TRBJ1-5; no definite D call. Germline CDR1 reads MNHNY; CDR2 reads SVGAGI (reference sequence). This CDR3 is built from 16 residues. V gave up 0 bases and J gave up 0 bases, with 9 bases separating them. The CDR3 nucleotides read TGTGCCAGCAGTTACTCGATCCGGTATAGCAATCAGCCCCAGCATTTT. Amino acids: CASSYSIRYSNQPQHF.

This clone was seen only once. The V call is TRBV27, the J call TRBJ2-7; unclear D gene. The CDR3 length is 16 residues. The V end was cut by 0 bases, the J end by 0 bases, with 12 bases between. Per germline, CDR1 MNHEY and CDR2 SMNVEV (reference sequence). In nucleotides, the CDR3 is TGTGCCAGCAGTTTATCGCCAGGCCCTTCCTCCTACGAGCAGTACTTC. Translation: CASSLSPGPSSYEQYF.

This clone has more than one count but fewer than ten. The J gene is TRBJ2-7, the V gene TRBV10-1, with D perhaps matching TRBD1 (5 bases). The CDR3 spans 13 residues. Germline-derived CDR1 and CDR2 are WNHNN and SYGVQD (reference sequence). Trimming shortened V by 2 bases and J by 7 bases, and 12 bases separated the two germline ends. The CDR3 is CASSEDSLGEQYF. The CDR3, as DNA: TGCGCCAGCAGTGAGGACAGCCTGGGTGAGCAGTACTTC.

This clone has a handful of counts. A much larger clone is a single base away; this may be a read error. This specimen includes other DNA sequences encoding the same CDR3. This chain links TRBV19 with TRBJ1-2; 8 bases agree with TRBD1. This CDR3 contains 13 residues. Germline CDR1 reads LNHDA; CDR2 reads SQIVND (reference sequence). J was trimmed by 8 bases and V by 2 bases; bases with no gene match: 4. CDR3 amino acids: CASSISRGQGYTF. As DNA, the CDR3 is TGTGCCAGTAGTATATCCAGGGGGCAGGGCTACACCTTC.

The V call is TRBV5-5, the J call TRBJ1-6, with 7 bases matching TRBD1. The V segment lost 3 bases and the J segment 12 bases; nucleotides outside the gene matches: 12. The CDR3 consists of 15 residues. CDR1 and CDR2 (germline): SGHKS, YYEKEE (reference sequence). DNA of the CDR3: TGTGCCAGCAGCTCCCCCGGACAGGACGGTATACCCCTCCACTTT. It is translated as CASSSPGQDGIPLHF.

The gene calls are TRBV7-2 and TRBJ1-2; possibly TRBD1 for D (6 bases). The CDR3 totals 14 residues. The germline V gene has CDR1 SGHTA and CDR2 FQGNSA. V was trimmed by 1 base and J by 4 bases, leaving 10 bases between them. This CDR3 is CASSLVDSSYGYTF. In DNA form, the CDR3 reads TGTGCCAGCAGCTTAGTGGACAGTAGCTATGGCTACACCTTC.

The chain joins TRBV12-3 or TRBV12-4 to TRBJ1-2; 9 bases agree with TRBD1. This CDR3 comprises 13 residues. V dropped 4 bases and J dropped 4; count of bases not matched to a gene: 1. CDR3 in amino acids: CASSYRGPYGYTF. In nucleotides, the CDR3 is TGTGCCAGCAGTTACAGGGGGCCCTATGGCTACACCTTC.

The genes are TRBV11-1 and TRBJ2-7; the D is unclear. The CDR3 is 13 residues long. The germline V gene encodes CDR1 SGHAT and CDR2 FQDESV (reference sequence). The V gene lost 0 bases and the J gene lost 2 bases, with 5 bases spanning the gap. CDR3 protein: CASSLAQTYEQYF. In DNA, the CDR3 is TGTGCCAGCAGCTTAGCACAGACCTACGAGCAGTACTTC.

This rearrangement joins TRBV3-1 (or the pseudogene TRBV3-2) to TRBJ1-4; TRBD1 matches 8 bases. Per germline, CDR1 LGHDT and CDR2 YNNKEL (reference sequence). Trimming removed 3 bases from V and 6 bases from J; junction bases left unmatched: 12. CDR3 size: 17 residues. CDR3 sequence reads: CASSQGLDRGLYEKLFF. The CDR3 nucleotides are TGTGCCAGCAGCCAGGGTCTAGACAGGGGACTTTATGAAAAACTGTTTTTT.

The V and J genes are TRBV18 and TRBJ2-5; 7 bases match TRBD2. In germline, CDR1 is KGHSH, CDR2 LQKENI. The CDR3 loop spans 15 amino acids. Germline trimming cut 2 bases from V and 2 bases from J; bases unmatched to any gene: 5. The CDR3 here is CASSPGRGRQETQYF. The CDR3, as DNA: TGTGCCAGCTCACCAGGGCGGGGGAGACAAGAGACCCAGTACTTC.

The chain links TRBV4-3 to TRBJ2-7; the match to TRBD2 covers 13 bases. Germline CDR1 is LGHNA and CDR2 is YSLEER. Trimming at V came to 6 bases and at J to 4 bases, leaving 3 bases not matched to a gene. The CDR3 has 14 amino acids. CDR3 loop: CASSSGLAGYEQYF. The DNA for the CDR3 is TGCGCCAGCAGTTCGGGACTAGCGGGGTACGAGCAGTACTTC.

The CDR3 sequence: CASTSGQGHDEQYF. In DNA, the CDR3 is TGTGCCAGCACCTCGGGACAGGGCCACGACGAGCAGTACTTC. This chain connects TRBV21-1 to TRBJ2-7; the table's D call of TRBD1 was not tested on the DNA. TRBV21-1 constitutes a pseudogene. This CDR3 region has 14 residues.

This clone has a single count. The CDR3 reads CASSPIGSNQPQHF. The CDR3 DNA reads as TGTGCCAGCAGCCCCATTGGCTCCAATCAGCCCCAGCATTTT. This sequence joins TRBV27 and TRBJ1-5; no clear D gene. The CDR3 has 14 amino acids. CDR1 and CDR2 from the germline V gene are MNHEY and SMNVEV (reference sequence). Deletions cut 6 bases from V and 3 bases from J, with 12 bases between.

The chain is built from TRBV13 and TRBJ2-5, with 9 bases that match TRBD1. This CDR3 has 17 amino acids. Germline loops: CDR1 PRHDT, CDR2 FYEKMQ (reference sequence). V trimming: 4 bases; J trimming: 5 bases; junction bases outside the gene matches: 14. DNA of the CDR3: TGTGCCAGCAGCTATAACCTCCGGGACAGGGTGATGGAGACCCAGTACTTC. Translating it yields CASSYNLRDRVMETQYF.

This chain joins TRBV5-6 and TRBJ2-3; D remains ambiguous. The CDR3 is made up of 12 amino acids. Germline V gives CDR1 SGHDT, CDR2 YYEEEE. The germline V and J ends were trimmed by 4 bases and 6 bases, with 9 bases remaining between them. CDR3 sequence reads: CASSLGSDTQYF. For the CDR3, the DNA is TGTGCCAGCAGCCTAGGTTCGGATACGCAGTATTTT.

This rearrangement joins TRBV3-1 (or the pseudogene TRBV3-2) to TRBJ2-5; 8 positions match TRBD2. Germline V gives CDR1 LGHDT, CDR2 YNNKEL (reference sequence). J lost 7 bases, V lost 2 bases, and 12 bases had no gene match. The CDR3 has 16 amino acids. DNA for the CDR3: TGTGCCAGCAGCCAAAGGAGAGCGGGGGAGCGAGTGACCCAGTACTTC. The encoded protein is CASSQRRAGERVTQYF.

The V and J genes are TRBV2 and TRBJ2-7, with 9 bases matching TRBD1. CDR3 length: 15 residues. V shed 6 bases and J 6 bases; nucleotides not matched to a gene: 12. The germline CDR1 and CDR2 sequences are SNHLY and FYNNEI. Here the CDR3 reads CASRGAGTGSFEQYF. DNA of the CDR3: TGTGCCAGCAGGGGGGCCGGGACAGGGTCTTTCGAGCAGTACTTC.

The chain carries TRBV9 and TRBJ1-5; D is possibly TRBD1 (6 bases). V was cut by 3 bases and J by 3 bases, with 10 bases left in between. Germline CDR1 SGDLS, CDR2 YYNGEE. This CDR3 contains 14 residues. This chain's CDR3 is CASSGGQINQPQHF. CDR3 DNA sequence: TGTGCCAGCAGCGGAGGACAGATCAATCAGCCCCAGCATTTT.

The chain combines TRBV3-1 (or the pseudogene TRBV3-2) with TRBJ2-3, with a tentative D call TRBD2 (5 bases). The V gene lost 0 bases and the J gene lost 4 bases, with 11 bases spanning the gap. Germline V lookup: CDR1 LGHDT, CDR2 YNNKEL (reference sequence). The CDR3 sequence is 15 residues long. The CDR3 DNA follows: TGTGCCAGCAGCCAAGAGGCTAGCATTCCAGATACGCAGTATTTT. Translated: CASSQEASIPDTQYF.

The CDR3 protein is CASSYSTSGEETQYF. The CDR3, as DNA: TGTGCCAGCAGTTACTCGACCTCCGGAGAGGAGACCCAGTACTTC. V gene TRBV6-6 combines with J gene TRBJ2-5; D is uncertain. Germline CDR1 MNHNY, CDR2 SVGAGI (reference sequence). Trimming removed 0 bases from V and 5 bases from J, with 13 bases in between. CDR3 length equals 15 residues.

The V gene is TRBV9, the J gene TRBJ2-1; 16 bases agree with TRBD2. CDR1 SGDLS and CDR2 YYNGEE come from the germline V gene. V lost 4 bases to trimming and J lost 8 bases; unmatched junction nucleotides: 12. The CDR3 has 18 residues. In DNA, the CDR3 is TGTGCCAGCAGCCCGGGACTAGCGGGGGGGCCGATAGGCTATGAGCAGTTCTTC. This sequence encodes CASSPGLAGGPIGYEQFF.

The chain employs TRBV9 and TRBJ2-1; maybe TRBD1 (6 bases). V was shortened by 3 bases and J by 0 bases, with 16 bases between the two germline ends. Germline V gene data show CDR1 as SGDLS and CDR2 as YYNGEE. The length of the CDR3 is 17 residues. CDR3 residues: CASSETGSGSSYNEQFF. The CDR3, as DNA: TGTGCCAGCAGCGAAACAGGGTCTGGGAGCTCCTACAATGAGCAGTTCTTC.

This chain uses TRBV5-1 with TRBJ1-1; no clear D gene. With 4 bases removed from V and 1 base from J, the gap between germline ends came to 14 bases. CDR1 is SGHRS, CDR2 YFSETQ, per germline. The CDR3 loop spans 15 amino acids. The CDR3 region is CASSLDPTTNTEAFF. As DNA, the CDR3 is TGCGCCAGCAGCCTAGACCCAACAACGAACACTGAAGCTTTCTTT.

This chain uses TRBV3-1 (or the pseudogene TRBV3-2) with TRBJ2-5; 8 bases fit TRBD2. The V gene's germline CDR1 is LGHDT and CDR2 YNNKEL (reference sequence). V lost 2 bases, J lost 5 bases, and 7 bases stayed unmatched. The CDR3 extends over 15 amino acids. The CDR3 bases are TGTGCCAGCAGCCAACTCAGGGGCGGGGGGGAGACCCAGTACTTC. Protein: CASSQLRGGGETQYF.

About this clone: This sample includes further DNA sequences coding for the same CDR3. This sequence joins TRBV5-1 and TRBJ2-7; tentatively, D is TRBD2 (5 bases). This CDR3 has 14 amino acids. The V and J ends lost 4 bases and 0 bases respectively, with 11 bases between them. Germline CDR1 SGHRS, CDR2 YFSETQ. CDR3 DNA sequence: TGCGCCAGCAGCCTTGGAAGCGGCTCCTACGAGCAGTACTTC. Amino acid sequence: CASSLGSGSYEQYF.